This TCR beta chain was documented in a study of blood T cell repertoires in COVID-19. In the original analysis: By means of reference gene primer amplification, nucleated cell counts were estimated. Only in-frame clones appear in the TCRdb table, and some are missing; sequencing was by immunoSEQ multiplex PCR. Clonal size and the V and J genes are those of that table, whereas D and trimming came from the DNA. The sample records 200,000 to 250,000 clones, roughly 85% being singletons. V was clipped by 6 bases and J by 6 bases; unmatched bases: 12. From germline, CDR1 is KGHSH and CDR2 LQKENI. The CDR3 is 16 amino acids. Study members were between about 18 and 89 years old and lived in 20 to 30 US regions.

The V gene is TRBV18, the J gene TRBJ2-3; 10 bases map to TRBD1. Material: PBMCs or T cells enriched from blood (not recorded which). The clonotype comes from a woman in her forties or fifties who had been exposed to COVID-19. The CDR3 here is CASSRYPGQGTDTQYF. CDR3 coding DNA: TGTGCCAGCTCCCGATATCCGGGACAGGGGACCGATACGCAGTATTTT.